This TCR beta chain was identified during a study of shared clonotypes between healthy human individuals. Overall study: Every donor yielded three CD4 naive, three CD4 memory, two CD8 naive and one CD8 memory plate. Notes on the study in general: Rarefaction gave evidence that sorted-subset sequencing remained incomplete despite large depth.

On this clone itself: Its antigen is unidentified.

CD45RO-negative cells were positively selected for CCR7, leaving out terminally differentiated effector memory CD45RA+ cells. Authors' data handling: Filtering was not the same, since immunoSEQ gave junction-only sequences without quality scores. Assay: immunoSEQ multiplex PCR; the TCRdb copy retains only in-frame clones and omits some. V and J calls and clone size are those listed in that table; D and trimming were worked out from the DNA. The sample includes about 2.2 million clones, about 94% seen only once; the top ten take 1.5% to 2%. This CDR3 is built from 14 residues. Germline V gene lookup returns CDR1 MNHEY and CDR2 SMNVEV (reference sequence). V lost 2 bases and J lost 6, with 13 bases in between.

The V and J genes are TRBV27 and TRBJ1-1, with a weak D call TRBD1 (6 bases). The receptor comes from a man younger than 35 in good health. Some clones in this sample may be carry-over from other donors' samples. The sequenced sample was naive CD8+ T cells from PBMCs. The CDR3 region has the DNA TGTGCCAGCAGTTTAGTGGCAGGGGCACCTGAAGCTTTCTTT. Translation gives CASSLVAGAPEAFF.